This T cell receptor beta chain comes out of a study of T cells expressing NK-cell markers. The wider study: Sorted CD3+CD56+NKG2C+, CD3+CD56+NKG2C- and CD3+CD56-NKG2C+ T cells provided the TCR beta repertoires. Seropositivity for HCMV was found in seven of the eight sequenced donors, with one seronegative.

Generation of TCR beta cDNA was performed by 5'RACE template switching incorporating UMIs. TCRdb re-called the 5' RACE reads and shows each CDR3 protein once, DNA omitted. The sample's table shows approximately 550,000 distinct CDR3 sequences. Worth noting for this clonotype: Its antigen is unidentified.

This CDR3 comprises 11 residues. The germline gives CDR1 SQVTM, CDR2 ANQGSEA. General observations from the study: The CD3+CD56-NKG2C+ fraction was also led by these clonotypes in four donors.

Input material: blood T cells: a sorted CD56 or NKG2C T cell subset, CD4+ or CD8+ T cells, or bulk PBMC T cells (not recorded which). This receptor was taken from a man in his late teens or twenties in good health. The chain has TRBV29-1 and TRBJ2-7. This CDR3 reads CSVGAYLEQYF.